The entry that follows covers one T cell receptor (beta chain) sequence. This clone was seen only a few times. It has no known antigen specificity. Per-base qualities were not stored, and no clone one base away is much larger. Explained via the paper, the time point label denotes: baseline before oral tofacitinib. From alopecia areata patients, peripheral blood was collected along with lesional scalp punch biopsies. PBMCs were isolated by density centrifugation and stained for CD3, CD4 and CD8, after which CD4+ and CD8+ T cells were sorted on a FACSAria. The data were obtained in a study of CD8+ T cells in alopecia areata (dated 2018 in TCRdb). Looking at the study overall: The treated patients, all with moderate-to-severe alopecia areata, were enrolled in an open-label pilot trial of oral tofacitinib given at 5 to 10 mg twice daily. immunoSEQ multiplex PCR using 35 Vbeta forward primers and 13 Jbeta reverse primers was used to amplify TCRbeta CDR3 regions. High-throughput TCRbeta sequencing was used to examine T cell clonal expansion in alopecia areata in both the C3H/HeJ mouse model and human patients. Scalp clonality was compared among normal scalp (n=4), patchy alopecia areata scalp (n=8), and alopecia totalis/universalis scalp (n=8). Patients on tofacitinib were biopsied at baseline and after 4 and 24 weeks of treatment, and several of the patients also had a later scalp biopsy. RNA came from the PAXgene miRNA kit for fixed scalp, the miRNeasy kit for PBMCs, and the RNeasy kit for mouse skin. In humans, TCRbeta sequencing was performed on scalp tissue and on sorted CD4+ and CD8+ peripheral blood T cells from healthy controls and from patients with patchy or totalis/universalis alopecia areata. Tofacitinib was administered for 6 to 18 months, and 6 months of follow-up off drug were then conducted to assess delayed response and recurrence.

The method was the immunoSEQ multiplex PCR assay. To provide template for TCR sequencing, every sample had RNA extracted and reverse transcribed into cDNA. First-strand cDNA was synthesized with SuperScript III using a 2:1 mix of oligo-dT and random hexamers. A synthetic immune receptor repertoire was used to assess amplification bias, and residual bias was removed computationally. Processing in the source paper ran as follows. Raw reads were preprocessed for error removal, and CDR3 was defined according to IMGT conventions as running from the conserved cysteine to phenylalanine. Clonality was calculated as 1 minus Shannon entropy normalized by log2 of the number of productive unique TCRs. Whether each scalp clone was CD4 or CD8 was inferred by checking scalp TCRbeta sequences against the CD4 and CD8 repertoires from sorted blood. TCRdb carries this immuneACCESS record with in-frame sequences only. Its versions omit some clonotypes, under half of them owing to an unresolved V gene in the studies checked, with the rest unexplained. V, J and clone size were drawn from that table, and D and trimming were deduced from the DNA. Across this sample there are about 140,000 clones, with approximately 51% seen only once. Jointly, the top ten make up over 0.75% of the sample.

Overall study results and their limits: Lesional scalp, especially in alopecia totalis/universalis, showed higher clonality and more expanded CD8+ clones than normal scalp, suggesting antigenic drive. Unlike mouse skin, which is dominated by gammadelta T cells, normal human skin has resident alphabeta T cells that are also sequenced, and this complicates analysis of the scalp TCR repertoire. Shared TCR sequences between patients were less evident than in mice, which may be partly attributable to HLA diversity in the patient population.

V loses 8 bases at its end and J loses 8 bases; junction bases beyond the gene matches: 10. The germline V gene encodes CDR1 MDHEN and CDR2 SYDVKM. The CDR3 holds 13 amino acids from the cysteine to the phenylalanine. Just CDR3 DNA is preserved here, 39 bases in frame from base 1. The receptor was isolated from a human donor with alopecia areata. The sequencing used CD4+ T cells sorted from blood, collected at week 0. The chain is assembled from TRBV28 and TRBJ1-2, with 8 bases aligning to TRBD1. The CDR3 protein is CASRLQGAWGYTF. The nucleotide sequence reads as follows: TGTGCCAGCCGCCTGCAGGGGGCCTGGGGCTACACCTTC.